The clone carrying this T cell receptor beta chain showed up just a few times. The record originates from a study of T cells in Graves' hyperthyroidism and ophthalmopathy. Regions amplified from RNA transcripts were the TCR beta CDR3 regions. HTBI primers were employed in a first-round RT-PCR of the TCR CDR3. A single record per CDR3 protein comes from TCRdb applying MiXCR to the multiplex PCR reads. The sample consists of 550,000 to 600,000 distinct CDR3 sequences, approximately 16% of them appearing once. CDR1 MNHEY and CDR2 SVGAGI come from the germline V gene. CDR3 length: 15 residues. The germline V and J ends were trimmed by 2 bases and 4 bases, with 14 bases remaining between them. Patients were excluded because of uncontrolled infection, other autoimmune disease, pregnancy or lactation.

The sequencing input was blood. This sequence was found in a woman aged 18-29 years with Graves' hyperthyroidism. This chain links TRBV6-5 with TRBJ1-2, with D possibly TRBD1 on 5 matching bases. The CDR3 nucleotides read TGTGCCAGCAGTTACGGGGAGGGGTCTACCTATGGCTACACCTTC. This gives the protein CASSYGEGSTYGYTF.